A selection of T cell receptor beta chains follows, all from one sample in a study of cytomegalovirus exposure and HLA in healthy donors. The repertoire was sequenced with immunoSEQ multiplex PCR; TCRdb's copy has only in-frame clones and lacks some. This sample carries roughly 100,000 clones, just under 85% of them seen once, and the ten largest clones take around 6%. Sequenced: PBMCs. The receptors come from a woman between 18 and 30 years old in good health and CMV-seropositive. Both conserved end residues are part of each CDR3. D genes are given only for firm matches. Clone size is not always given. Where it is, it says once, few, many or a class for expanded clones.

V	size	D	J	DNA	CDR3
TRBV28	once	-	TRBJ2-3	TGTGCCAGCAGTCCCCCGACACGAGATACGCAGTATTTT	CASSPPTRDTQYF
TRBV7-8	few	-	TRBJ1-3	TGTGCCAGCAGTCGAGGGAGCTCTGGAAACACCATATATTTT	CASSRGSSGNTIYF
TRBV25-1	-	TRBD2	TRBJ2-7	TGTGCCAGCAGTGAGGGAAAGCGGGAGTCCTACGAGCAGTACTTC	CASSEGKRESYEQYF
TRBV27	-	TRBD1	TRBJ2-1	TGTGCCAGCAGTCCCCGGGACAGGGGGGCCTACAATGAGCAGTTCTTC	CASSPRDRGAYNEQFF
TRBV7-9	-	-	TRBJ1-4	TGTGCCAGCACGACCGGAGGGGAACTGTTTTTT	CASTTGGELFF
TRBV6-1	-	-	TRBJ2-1	TGTGCCAGCAGTGAAGCTCAGGGAATATACAATGAGCAGTTCTTC	CASSEAQGIYNEQFF
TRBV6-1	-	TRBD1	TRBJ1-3	TGTGCCAGCAGGCCCCAGGACAGGGGAGGAAACACCATATATTTT	CASRPQDRGGNTIYF
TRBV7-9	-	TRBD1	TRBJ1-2	TGTGCCAGCAGCCTGGACAGGGGGCCGGATGGCTACACCTTC	CASSLDRGPDGYTF
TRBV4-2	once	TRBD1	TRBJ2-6	TGTGCCAGCAGCAAAACGACAGGGAAGGGCTCTGGGGCCAACGTCCTGACTTTC	CASSKTTGKGSGANVLTF
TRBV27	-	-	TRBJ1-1	TGTGCCAGCAGTTTATCGGGGGGCACTGAAGCTTTCTTT	CASSLSGGTEAFF
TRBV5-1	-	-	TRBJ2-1	TGCGCCAGCAGCTCCGGGGGGCGCGAATACAATGAGCAGTTCTTC	CASSSGGREYNEQFF
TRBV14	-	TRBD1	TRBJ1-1	TGTGCCAGCAGCCAAGGATTGGGACAGGGAAACACTGAAGCTTTCTTT	CASSQGLGQGNTEAFF
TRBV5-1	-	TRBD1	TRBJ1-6	TGCGCCAGCAGCTCGGGACAGACAATCGGATTTGAACCCCTCCACTTT	CASSSGQTIGFEPLHF
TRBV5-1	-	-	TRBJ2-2	TGCGCCAGCAGCTTGGGAGGGTTTAACACCGGGGAGCTGTTTTTT	CASSLGGFNTGELFF
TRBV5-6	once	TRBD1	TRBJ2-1	TGTGCCAGCAGCTTCGGGACAGGGTACAATGAGCAGTTCTTC	CASSFGTGYNEQFF
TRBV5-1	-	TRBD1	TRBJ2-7	TGCGCCAGCAGCTCCCGGGACAGGGGGCACGAGCAGTACTTC	CASSSRDRGHEQYF
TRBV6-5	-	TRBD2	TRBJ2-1	TGTGCCAGCAGTTATGTAGCGGGAGTTACCAATGAGCAGTTCTTC	CASSYVAGVTNEQFF
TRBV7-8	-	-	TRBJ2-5	TGTGCCAGCAGCGTACTAGGGAATTTTGAGACCCAGTACTTC	CASSVLGNFETQYF
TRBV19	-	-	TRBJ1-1	TGTGCCAGTAGTATAGTATCGGCGGATACTGAAGCTTTCTTT	CASSIVSADTEAFF
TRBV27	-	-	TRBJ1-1	TGTGCCAGCACGCCGCCAGGGCAAGCTTTCTTT	CASTPPGQAFF
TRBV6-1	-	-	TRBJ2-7	TGTGCCAGCAGTGAAGTGGCAGGTCCTTCCTACGAGCAGTACTTC	CASSEVAGPSYEQYF
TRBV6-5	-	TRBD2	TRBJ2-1	TGTGCCAGCAGCTACCTTAGCGGGGGGTCCTACAATGAGCAGTTCTTC	CASSYLSGGSYNEQFF
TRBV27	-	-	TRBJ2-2	TGTGCCAGCAGTTCGACGACAGTTGGGGGCGTCCAGGCACCCGGGGAGCTGTTTTTT	CASSSTTVGGVQAPGELFF
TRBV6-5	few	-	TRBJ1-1	TGTGCCAGCAGTTACAGGACCGCAGGGACTGAAGCTTTCTTT	CASSYRTAGTEAFF
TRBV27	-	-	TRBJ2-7	TGTGCCAGCAGCGAGGTCGGTAAGGGGATGTACGAGCAGTACTTC	CASSEVGKGMYEQYF
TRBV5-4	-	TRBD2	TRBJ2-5	TGTGCCAGCAGCCCTCTAGCGGGGGTAGAGACCCAGTACTTC	CASSPLAGVETQYF
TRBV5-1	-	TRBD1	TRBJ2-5	TGCGCCAGCAGCTTGTACGGGACAGGGCAAGAGACCCAGTACTTC	CASSLYGTGQETQYF
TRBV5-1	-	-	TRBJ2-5	TGCGCCAGCAGCCCCTACCATAAGTCCCTTTTGGAGACCCAGTACTTC	CASSPYHKSLLETQYF
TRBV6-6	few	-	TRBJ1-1	TGTGCCAGCAGTTATCGGGAGACCACTGAAGCTTTCTTT	CASSYRETTEAFF
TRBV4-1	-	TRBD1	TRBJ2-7	TGCGCCAGCAGCCAAGAGGGACAGGGCTACGAGCAGTACTTC	CASSQEGQGYEQYF
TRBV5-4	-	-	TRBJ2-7	TGTGCCAGCCGTAATCAGGGGGGCCACGAGCAGTACTTC	CASRNQGGHEQYF
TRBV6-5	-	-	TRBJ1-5	TGTGCCAGCAGTTACGGAGGGACTCAGCCCCAGCATTTT	CASSYGGTQPQHF
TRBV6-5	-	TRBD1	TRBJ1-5	TGTGCCAGCAGTCACGACAGGGTAGCAAATCAGCCCCAGCATTTT	CASSHDRVANQPQHF
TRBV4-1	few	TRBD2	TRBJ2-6	TGCGCCAGCAGCCCCGGACTAGCTGGGGCCAACGTCCTGACTTTC	CASSPGLAGANVLTF
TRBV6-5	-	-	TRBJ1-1	TGTGCCAGCAGCTTCTCAATGGGGCCGGGCACTGAAGCTTTCTTT	CASSFSMGPGTEAFF
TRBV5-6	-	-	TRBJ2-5	TGTGCCAGCAGCAGGGCGGGGTTGGGAAGAGAGACCCAGTACTTC	CASSRAGLGRETQYF
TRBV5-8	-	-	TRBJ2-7	TGTGCCAGCAGCTTGCACCGGGACTTACCCTACGAGCAGTACTTC	CASSLHRDLPYEQYF
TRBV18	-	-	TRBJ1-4	TGTGCCAGCTCACCTCGGACAGTCTCGGATGAAAAACTGTTTTTT	CASSPRTVSDEKLFF
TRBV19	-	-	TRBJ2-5	TGTGCCAGTAGTATCAGGACCTGGGGACTTCAAGAGACCCAGTACTTC	CASSIRTWGLQETQYF
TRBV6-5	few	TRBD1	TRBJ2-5	TGTGCCAGCAATCGACAGGGCAAGGAGACCCAGTACTTC	CASNRQGKETQYF
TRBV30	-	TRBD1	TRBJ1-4	TGTGCCCGAACAGGGGGTAATGAAAAACTGTTTTTT	CARTGGNEKLFF
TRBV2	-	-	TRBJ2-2	TGTGCCAGCAGACGGCTAGCTGCAAACACCGGGGAGCTGTTTTTT	CASRRLAANTGELFF
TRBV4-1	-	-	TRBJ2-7	TGCGCCAGCAGCTTAGGACACAACTACGAGCAGTACTTC	CASSLGHNYEQYF
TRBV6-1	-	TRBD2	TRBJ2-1	TGTGCCAGCAGTGAAGCGCTACTGGCGGGAGGGCAGGACAATGAGCAGTTCTTC	CASSEALLAGGQDNEQFF
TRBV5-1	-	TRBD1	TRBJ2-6	TGCGCCAGCAGCGGATCCGGTACAGGGGTTTCTGGGGCCAACGTCCTGACTTTC	CASSGSGTGVSGANVLTF
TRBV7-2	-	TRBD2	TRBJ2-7	TGTGCCAGCAGCTTAGGACTAGCGGGAATTCTGTCCTACGAGCAGTACTTC	CASSLGLAGILSYEQYF
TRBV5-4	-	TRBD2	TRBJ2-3	TGTGCCAGCAGCCCAGGGACTAGCGGGAGCACAGATACGCAGTATTTT	CASSPGTSGSTDTQYF
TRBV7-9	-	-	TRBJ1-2	TGTGCCAGCAGAAGTGCGGGCAGGGGCCCGTACTATGGCTACACCTTC	CASRSAGRGPYYGYTF
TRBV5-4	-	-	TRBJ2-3	TGTGCCAGCAGCCGCCTCTTAAATGGCAGGGTGAGCACAGATACGCAGTATTTT	CASSRLLNGRVSTDTQYF
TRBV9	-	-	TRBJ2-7	TGTGCCAGCAGCACGGGAGCCAATCCCTACGAGCAGTACTTC	CASSTGANPYEQYF
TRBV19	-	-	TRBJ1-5	TGTGCCATCCCGACTAACAATCAGCCCCAGCATTTT	CAIPTNNQPQHF